Presented here are 8 T cell receptor beta chains from one specimen sequenced in a study of T cells expressing NK-cell markers. TCRdb derives one entry per CDR3 protein from the 5' RACE reads, leaving out DNA. This specimen shows about 460,000 distinct CDR3 sequences; the ten leading clones hold around 1.4%. The sample was blood T cells: a sorted CD56 or NKG2C T cell subset, CD4+ or CD8+ T cells, or bulk PBMC T cells (not recorded which). The receptors shown here come from a woman between 50 and 59 years old in good health.

The chain joins TRBV4-1 to TRBJ2-2; the D call from TCRdb, TRBD2, cannot be confirmed without DNA. CDR3 length: 16 amino acids. Germline V lookup: CDR1 MGHRA, CDR2 YSYEKL. The CDR3 loop reads CASSPRTSGSFGELFF.

V usage is TRBV6-5 and J usage is TRBJ2-6; as DNA is missing, the TRBD1 call by TCRdb cannot be tested. Per the germline V gene, CDR1 is MNHEY and CDR2 is SVGAGI. The CDR3 has 15 residues. The CDR3 region is CASSRTGVGANVLTF.

The chain uses TRBV6-5 and TRBJ2-1; TCRdb names TRBD1, which stays unverified in the absence of DNA. CDR1 and CDR2 (germline): MNHEY, SVGAGI. The length of the CDR3 is 14 residues. The chain's CDR3 is CASARDNVGNEQFF.

The chain recombines TRBV5-1 with TRBJ2-5; without DNA, the TCRdb call of TRBD1 cannot be checked. The CDR3 totals 15 residues. Per the germline V gene, CDR1 is SGHRS and CDR2 is YFSETQ. The CDR3 sequence: CASSKTGEPQETQYF. Filled out from reference TRBV5-1 and TRBJ2-5, the complete variable domain reads KAGVTQTPRYLIKTRGQQVTLSCSPISGHRSVSWYQQTPGQGLQFLFEYFSETQRNKGNFPGRFSGRQFSNSRSEMNVSTLELGDSALYLCASSKTGEPQETQYFGPGTRLLVL.

The rearrangement uses TRBV7-6 and TRBJ2-3; TCRdb selects TRBD1, and the lack of DNA leaves this call unchecked. Germline lookup yields CDR1 SGHVS and CDR2 FNYEAQ. The CDR3 is 16 residues long. This CDR3 reads CASSAQAGMWTDTQYF. The full variable domain, in which reference TRBV7-6 and TRBJ2-3 provide the parts outside the CDR3, is GAGVSQSPRYKVTKRGQDVALRCDPISGHVSLYWYRQALGQGPEFLTYFNYEAQQDKSGLPNDRFSAERPEGSISTLTIQRTEQRDSAMYRCASSAQAGMWTDTQYFGPGTRLTVL.

The rearrangement links TRBV2 to TRBJ2-2; TCRdb's D call of TRBD1 is untestable without DNA. Looked up from germline, CDR1 is SNHLY and CDR2 is FYNNEI. This CDR3 region has 16 residues. The CDR3 loop reads CASSNNRGQYTGELFF.

V usage is TRBV29-1 and J usage is TRBJ2-5; absent DNA, TCRdb's TRBD2 call cannot be checked. Germline CDR1 and CDR2: SQVTM and ANQGSEA. The CDR3 length is 14 residues. This CDR3 is CSGSGRALRETQYF.

This chain uses TRBV13 with TRBJ2-6. Germline-derived CDR1 and CDR2 are PRHDT and FYEKMQ (reference sequence). The CDR3 contains 15 residues. CDR3 region: CASSLLLAGANVLTF.